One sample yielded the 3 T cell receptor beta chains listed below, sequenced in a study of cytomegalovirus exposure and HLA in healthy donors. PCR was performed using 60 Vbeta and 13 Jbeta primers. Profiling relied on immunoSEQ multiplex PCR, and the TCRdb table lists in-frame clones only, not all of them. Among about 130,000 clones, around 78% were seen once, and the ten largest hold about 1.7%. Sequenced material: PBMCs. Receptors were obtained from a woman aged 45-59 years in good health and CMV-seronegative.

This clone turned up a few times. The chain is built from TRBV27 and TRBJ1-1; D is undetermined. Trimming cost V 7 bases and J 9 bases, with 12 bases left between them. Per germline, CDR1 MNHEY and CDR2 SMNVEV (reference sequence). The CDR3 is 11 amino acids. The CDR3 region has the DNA TGTGCCAGCACGCGATACCTTCAAGCTTTCTTT. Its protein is CASTRYLQAFF.

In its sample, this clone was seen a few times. CDR3 bases: TGTGCCAGCAGCTCGTACAGGGGCACTGAAGCTTTCTTT. This codes for CASSSYRGTEAFF. V and J are TRBV7-3 and TRBJ1-1; TRBD1 aligns across 7 bases. The CDR3 contains 13 residues. With 4 bases clipped from V and 4 bases from J, the junction kept 3 bases outside the gene matches. CDR1 is SGHTA and CDR2 is FQGTGA in the germline V gene.

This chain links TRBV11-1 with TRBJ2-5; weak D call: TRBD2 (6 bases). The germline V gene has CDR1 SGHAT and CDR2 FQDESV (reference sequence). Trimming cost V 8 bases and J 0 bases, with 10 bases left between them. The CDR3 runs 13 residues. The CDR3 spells CASRGTHQETQYF. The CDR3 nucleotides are TGTGCCAGCCGAGGGACTCACCAAGAGACCCAGTACTTC.